These 25 T cell receptor beta chains originate from one sample sequenced in a study of neoadjuvant nivolumab and ipilimumab in lung cancer. Libraries were prepared by immunoSEQ multiplex PCR; TCRdb keeps only in-frame clonotypes and omits some of them. The sample records tens of thousands of clones, more than 85% being singletons. This sample comprised blood, obtained before neoadjuvant nivolumab, alone or with ipilimumab. The receptors originated from an adult with non-small cell lung cancer. Some clones in this sample may be carry-over from other donors' samples.

The rearrangement links TRBV6-5 to TRBJ2-1, with D possibly matching TRBD2 (5 bases). V shed 7 bases and J shed 4 bases, with 17 bases lying between them. Germline values: CDR1 MNHEY, CDR2 SVGAGI. The CDR3 contains 15 residues. This CDR3 is CASTPRAPLYNEQFF. In nucleotides, the CDR3 is TGTGCCAGCACGCCGAGGGCCCCGCTTTACAATGAGCAGTTCTTC.

This chain joins TRBV30 and TRBJ1-5; 10 positions match TRBD1. With 2 bases clipped from V and 0 bases from J, the junction kept 7 bases outside the gene matches. CDR1 is GTSNPN and CDR2 is SVGIG in the germline V gene (reference sequence). The CDR3 is 17 residues long. This CDR3 reads CAWSRGTGVSSNQPQHF. Written as DNA, the CDR3 is TGTGCCTGGAGTCGGGGGACAGGGGTATCTAGCAATCAGCCCCAGCATTTT.

The chain links TRBV4-1 to TRBJ2-7; D is possibly TRBD2 (6 bases). The CDR3 sequence is 13 residues long. V lost 1 base to trimming and J lost 7 bases, with 11 bases between them. CDR1 MGHRA and CDR2 YSYEKL come from the germline V gene. The CDR3 sequence is CASSQAGGEEQYF. CDR3 coding DNA: TGCGCCAGCAGCCAAGCGGGCGGGGAGGAGCAGTACTTC.

The sample holds a few counts of this clone. Sequence at one end of the junction differs from germline and may be a read error. CDR3 protein: CASSLGPSETQYF. CDR3 DNA sequence: TGTGCTAGCAGCTTAGGACCTTCGGAGACCCAGTACTTC. The chain uses TRBV7-7 and TRBJ2-5, with D unresolved. Germline V CDR1 and CDR2: SSHAT, FNYEAQ (reference sequence). CDR3 length: 13 amino acids. The entire variable domain, with the rest obtained from reference TRBV7-7 and TRBJ2-5, is as follows: GAGVSQSPRYKVTKRGQDVTLRCDPISSHATLYWYQQALGQGPEFLTYFNYEAQPDKSGLPSDRFSAERPEGSISTLTIQRTEQRDSAMYRCASSLGPSETQYFGPGTRLLVL.

The chain recombines TRBV5-5 with TRBJ2-5, with 7 bases lining up with TRBD2. Germline assignment: CDR1 SGHKS and CDR2 YYEKEE (reference sequence). This CDR3 comprises 17 residues. J was trimmed by 4 bases and V by 7 bases; bases with no gene match: 19. The CDR3 nucleotides are TGTGCCAGCCAGCTCCCCTCCTCTGCGGGAGTGCGAGAGACCCAGTACTTC. Its protein is CASQLPSSAGVRETQYF.

The rearrangement links TRBV29-1 to TRBJ2-7; 11 nucleotides line up with TRBD1. The CDR3 runs to 15 residues. J gave up 3 bases and V 5 bases, and 9 bases lay outside the gene matches. The germline V gene has CDR1 SQVTM and CDR2 ANQGSEA. For the CDR3, the DNA is TGCAGCGTTTCCTATTCGGGACAGGGGGGCTACGAGCAGTACTTC. Translating it yields CSVSYSGQGGYEQYF.

The chain joins TRBV6-5 to TRBJ2-1; maybe TRBD2 (5 bases). Per the germline V gene, CDR1 is MNHEY and CDR2 is SVGAGI. The CDR3 has 13 residues. V lost 5 bases and J lost 9, with 14 bases in between. CDR3 DNA sequence: TGTGCCAGCAGTGGAGGCGTGTTGGGTGAGCAGTTCTTC. Translation: CASSGGVLGEQFF.

This clone was detected only once. The chain recombines TRBV7-9 with TRBJ2-3; TRBD2 matches at 10 bases. Germline V lookup: CDR1 SEHNR, CDR2 FQNEAQ (reference sequence). Losses at the gene ends were 3 bases for V and 0 bases for J; bases not matched to a gene: 6. This CDR3 is 17 amino acids long. In DNA, the CDR3 is TGTGCCAGCAGCTTGAAAGGTAGCGGGAGGAGCACAGATACGCAGTATTTT. Translation gives CASSLKGSGRSTDTQYF.

This clone was observed a few times. The chain uses TRBV4-1 and TRBJ2-7; perhaps D is TRBD1 or TRBD2 (5 bases each). V was clipped by 4 bases and J by 0 bases, with 16 bases between them. CDR3 size: 16 residues. Germline V CDR1 and CDR2: MGHRA, YSYEKL. The CDR3 loop is CASSRLPSGSSYEQYF. The CDR3 bases are TGCGCCAGCAGCCGTCTACCCTCAGGGAGCTCCTACGAGCAGTACTTC.

This clone qualifies as medium-sized. The genes are TRBV30 and TRBJ1-2; 12 bases map to TRBD1. The CDR3 sequence is 15 residues long. Germline V gene sequence: CDR1 GTSNPN, CDR2 SVGIG (reference sequence). V dropped 1 base and J dropped 7; count of bases not matched to a gene: 7. The CDR3 DNA follows: TGTGCCTGGAGTGCACCGGGACAGGGGGCGAGTGGCTACACCTTC. It encodes CAWSAPGQGASGYTF. The full variable domain, with the rest looked up from reference TRBV30 and TRBJ1-2, is SQTIHQWPATLVQPVGSPLSLECTVEGTSNPNLYWYRQAAGRGLQLLFYSVGIGQISSEVPQNLSASRPQDRQFILSSKKLLLSDSGFYLCAWSAPGQGASGYTFGSGTRLTVV.

Notes on this clone: One junction end disagrees with the germline gene, perhaps due to a read error. This chain's CDR3 is CASSSSEADEQFF. Written as DNA, the CDR3 is TGTGCTAGCAGCTCTTCGGAGGCGGATGAGCAGTTCTTC. This sequence joins TRBV7-7 and TRBJ2-1; possibly TRBD2 for D (5 bases). Germline loops: CDR1 SSHAT, CDR2 FNYEAQ (reference sequence). This CDR3 region has 13 residues.

This chain uses TRBV19 with TRBJ1-5, with 10 positions matching TRBD1. The CDR3 covers 16 residues. Germline-derived CDR1 and CDR2 are LNHDA and SQIVND (reference sequence). With V trimmed by 1 base and J by 7 bases, 7 bases remained unmatched. CDR3 amino acids: CASSIGRQGAGQPQHF. CDR3 DNA sequence: TGTGCCAGTAGTATAGGGAGACAGGGGGCAGGACAGCCCCAGCATTTT.

The chain employs TRBV30 and TRBJ2-4; 10 bases fit TRBD1. Trimming removed 1 base from V and 8 bases from J; junction bases left unmatched: 2. The CDR3 is 13 amino acids. The V gene's germline CDR1 is GTSNPN and CDR2 SVGIG (reference sequence). For the CDR3, the DNA is TGTGCCTGGAGTGGGGGACAGGGGTACATTCAGTACTTC. Translation gives CAWSGGQGYIQYF.

The rearrangement links TRBV5-1 to TRBJ2-3, with 7 positions matching TRBD2. The germline V gene has CDR1 SGHRS and CDR2 YFSETQ. There are 17 residues in the CDR3. V dropped 3 bases and J dropped 3; count of bases not matched to a gene: 13. This CDR3 reads CASSSPAGGKDTDTQYF. The CDR3 DNA follows: TGCGCCAGCAGCTCACCTGCCGGGGGGAAAGATACAGATACGCAGTATTTT.

The rearrangement joins TRBV18 to TRBJ2-1; 11 bases are a match to TRBD2. Losses at the gene ends were 5 bases for V and 6 bases for J; bases not matched to a gene: 6. The CDR3 contains 15 residues. The germline gives CDR1 KGHSH, CDR2 LQKENI. In DNA, the CDR3 is TGTGCCAGCTCAGCCGGGACTAGCGGCCTCAATGAGCAGTTCTTC. It encodes CASSAGTSGLNEQFF.

The V call is TRBV7-6, the J call TRBJ2-2; TRBD2 might be the D (5 bases). The germline V gene encodes CDR1 SGHVS and CDR2 FNYEAQ. This CDR3 region has 15 residues. V shed 0 bases and J shed 0 bases, with 5 bases lying between them. CDR3 sequence (DNA): TGTGCCAGCAGCTTAGCGCGGGCGAACACCGGGGAGCTGTTTTTT. It is translated as CASSLARANTGELFF.

This chain uses TRBV6-1 with TRBJ2-7; perhaps TRBD2 as D (5 bases). Trimming took 7 bases from V and 2 from J, leaving 15 bases between them. This CDR3 contains 14 residues. Germline CDR1 and CDR2: MNHNS and SASEGT. The CDR3 DNA follows: TGTGCCAGCAATAGAGGGCAGGTTCCCTACGAGCAGTACTTC. Translated, it gives CASNRGQVPYEQYF.

The chain carries TRBV10-1 and TRBJ2-7; maybe TRBD1 (5 bases). Trimming removed 3 bases from V and 6 bases from J, with 15 bases in between. The CDR3 has 14 amino acids. Looked up from germline, CDR1 is WNHNN and CDR2 is SYGVQD (reference sequence). The chain's CDR3 is CASSEAGYRGEQYF. CDR3 DNA: TGCGCCAGCAGTGAAGCAGGGTATAGAGGCGAGCAGTACTTC.

V and J are TRBV30 and TRBJ1-4; 10 bases match TRBD1. The J segment lost 4 bases and the V segment lost 0 bases, leaving 5 bases of the junction unmatched. This CDR3 is 16 amino acids long. The germline V gene has CDR1 GTSNPN and CDR2 SVGIG (reference sequence). CDR3 region: CAWSVPGQGLNEKLFF. DNA of the CDR3: TGTGCCTGGAGTGTACCGGGACAGGGGCTTAATGAAAAACTGTTTTTT. The entire variable domain, with the rest obtained from reference TRBV30 and TRBJ1-4, is as follows: SQTIHQWPATLVQPVGSPLSLECTVEGTSNPNLYWYRQAAGRGLQLLFYSVGIGQISSEVPQNLSASRPQDRQFILSSKKLLLSDSGFYLCAWSVPGQGLNEKLFFGSGTQLSVL.

This chain connects TRBV14 to TRBJ2-3; the D gene is possibly TRBD2 (6 bases). This CDR3 is 18 amino acids long. The V and J ends lost 0 bases and 6 bases respectively, with 22 bases between them. CDR1 and CDR2 (germline): SGHDN, FVKESK. CDR3 in DNA: TGTGCCAGCAGCCAAGAGTGGCCGGGAGTGGTACGTTCGGATACGCAGTATTTT. It yields the protein CASSQEWPGVVRSDTQYF.

This clone was counted only a few times. The same CDR3 can be traced to other DNA sequences in this sample. V gene TRBV20-1 combines with J gene TRBJ2-5; D is perhaps TRBD2 (6 bases). The CDR3 is 11 residues long. The V end lost 3 bases, the J end lost 4 bases, and 6 bases lay between the germline ends. Germline V gives CDR1 DFQATT, CDR2 SNEGSKA (reference sequence). CDR3 residues: CSASGRETQYF. The DNA for the CDR3 is TGCAGTGCTAGCGGGAGAGAGACCCAGTACTTC.

CDR3 in DNA: TGTGCCAGCAGCCCAGAAACCTCCTACGAGCAGTACTTC. This encodes CASSPETSYEQYF. The chain uses TRBV7-8 and TRBJ2-7, with D unclear. This CDR3 has 13 amino acids. Germline assignment: CDR1 SGHVS and CDR2 FQNEAQ. V was shortened by 5 bases and J by 0 bases, with 8 bases between the two germline ends.

J is TRBJ2-3 and V is TRBV19; 10 bases are a match to TRBD1. The junction had 8 bases not matched to a gene; V was cut back by 5 bases and J by 3 bases. Germline CDR1 is LNHDA and CDR2 is SQIVND (reference sequence). This CDR3 has 16 residues. CDR3 sequence reads: CASSAGTGVGTDTQYF. Written as DNA, the CDR3 is TGTGCCAGTAGTGCCGGGACAGGGGTTGGTACAGATACGCAGTATTTT.

The V call is TRBV6-5, the J call TRBJ2-3, with 9 bases matching TRBD2. Germline V gives CDR1 MNHEY, CDR2 SVGAGI. Trimming cost V 2 bases and J 7 bases; bases outside gene matches: 7. The CDR3 has 15 residues. CDR3: CASSYRGRAGNTQYF. DNA for the CDR3: TGTGCCAGCAGTTACCGCGGGAGGGCCGGGAATACGCAGTATTTT.

The J gene is TRBJ2-7, the V gene TRBV25-1; 10 bases agree with TRBD1. This CDR3 region has 15 residues. V dropped 4 bases and J dropped 2; count of bases not matched to a gene: 5. CDR1 and CDR2 (germline): MGHDK, SYGVNS. CDR3 protein: CASSGQGALPYEQYF. The CDR3 DNA is TGTGCCAGCAGTGGACAGGGGGCGTTGCCCTACGAGCAGTACTTC.